The following is a TCR beta chain sequence with its context. Enrolled during active infection, Seattle patients were then followed longitudinally. Trimming removed 4 bases at V and 1 base at J, with 10 bases between. CDR3 length: 14 residues. Per the germline V gene, CDR1 is SEHNR and CDR2 is FQNEAQ (reference sequence). This specimen belongs to a study of blood T cell repertoires in COVID-19. In the authors' methods: Cell counts per sample came from amplifying reference gene primers. The table came from immunoSEQ multiplex PCR; TCRdb's copy has only in-frame clones and leaves some out. V and J calls and clone size are those listed in that table; D and trimming were worked out from the DNA. The profile shows around 120,000 clones, around 90% of them singletons.

This rearrangement joins TRBV7-9 to TRBJ1-1; D perhaps matches TRBD1 (6 bases). Sequenced material: peripheral blood. This sequence was found in a woman aged 55-70 years with COVID-19, enrolled during active disease. In DNA, the CDR3 is TGTGCCAGCAGCTCAACAGGGTCGAACACTGAAGCTTTCTTT. Encoded protein: CASSSTGSNTEAFF. Drawing the rest from reference TRBV7-9 and TRBJ1-1, the complete variable domain is DTGVSQNPRHKITKRGQNVTFRCDPISEHNRLYWYRQTLGQGPEFLTYFQNEAQLEKSRLLSDRFSAERPKGSFSTLEIQRTEQGDSAMYLCASSSTGSNTEAFFGQGTRLTVV.